A single TCR beta chain is shown here with its context. This record comes from a study of blood T cell repertoires in COVID-19. The CDR3 has 17 residues. With 3 bases removed from V and 5 bases from J, the gap between germline ends came to 24 bases. CDR1 and CDR2 (germline): GTSNPN, SVGIG (reference sequence). Assay used: immunoSEQ multiplex PCR; TCRdb lists only in-frame clones, some missing. Of 60,000 or so clones detected, 60% to 85% appear once; the ten largest clones hold around 21%. The chain uses TRBV30 and TRBJ2-3; D perhaps matches TRBD2 (6 bases). Sequenced: peripheral blood. The source is a man aged 30-40 years with COVID-19, enrolled during active disease. DNA for the CDR3: TGTGCCTGGAGCAGATTTTCGACTAGGGGTTACCAAGATACGCAGTATTTT. Its protein is CAWSRFSTRGYQDTQYF. The variable domain in full, completed from reference TRBV30 and TRBJ2-3, reads SQTIHQWPATLVQPVGSPLSLECTVEGTSNPNLYWYRQAAGRGLQLLFYSVGIGQISSEVPQNLSASRPQDRQFILSSKKLLLSDSGFYLCAWSRFSTRGYQDTQYFGPGTRLTVL.